This T cell receptor (beta chain) came from a study of blood T cell repertoires in COVID-19. Study background: Sites in the United States, Italy and Spain provided acute and convalescent COVID-19 samples.

Trimming stripped 6 bases from V and 0 bases from J, with 14 bases between. In germline, CDR1 is LGHNA, CDR2 YNFKEQ. CDR3 length: 15 amino acids. The repertoire was sequenced with immunoSEQ multiplex PCR; TCRdb's copy has only in-frame clones and lacks some. Of 200,000 or so clones listed, roughly 89% were seen once; the top ten hold less than 4.5%. This TCR derives from a middle-aged woman with acute COVID-19. This chain connects TRBV4-2 to TRBJ1-2, with D perhaps matching TRBD1 (5 bases). The specimen sequenced was PBMCs or T cells enriched from blood (not recorded which). This chain's CDR3 is CASSDGGGTNYGYTF. CDR3 coding DNA: TGTGCCAGCAGTGATGGGGGGGGGACTAACTATGGCTACACCTTC.